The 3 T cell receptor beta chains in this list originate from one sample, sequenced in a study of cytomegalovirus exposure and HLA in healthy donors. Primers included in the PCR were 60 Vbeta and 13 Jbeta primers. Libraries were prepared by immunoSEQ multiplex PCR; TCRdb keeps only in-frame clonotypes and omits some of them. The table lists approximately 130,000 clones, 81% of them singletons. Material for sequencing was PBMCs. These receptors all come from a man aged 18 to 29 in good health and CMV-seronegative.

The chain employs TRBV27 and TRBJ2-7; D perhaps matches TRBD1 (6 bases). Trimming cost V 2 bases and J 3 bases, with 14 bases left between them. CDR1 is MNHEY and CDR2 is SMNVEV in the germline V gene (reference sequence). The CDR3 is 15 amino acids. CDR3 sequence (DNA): TGTGCCAGCAGTTTAAGCCCGGGACATCTCTACGAGCAGTACTTC. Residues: CASSLSPGHLYEQYF.

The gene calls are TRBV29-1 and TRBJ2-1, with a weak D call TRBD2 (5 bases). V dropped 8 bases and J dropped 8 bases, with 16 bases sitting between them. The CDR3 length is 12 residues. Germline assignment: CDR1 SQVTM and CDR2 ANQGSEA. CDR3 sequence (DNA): TGCAGCATGGGTAGGGAGTATGATGAGCAGTTCTTC. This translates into CSMGREYDEQFF.

The CDR3 DNA reads as TGTGCCAGCTCACCATTCGGTAGTACTAATGAAAAACTGTTTTTT. Its protein is CASSPFGSTNEKLFF. This chain joins TRBV18 and TRBJ1-4; the D is unclear. Deletions cut 2 bases from V and 2 bases from J, with 9 bases between. The length of the CDR3 is 15 residues. CDR1 and CDR2 (germline): KGHSH, LQKENI.